There are a few counts of the clone carrying this T cell receptor (beta chain). Antigen: not known. This entry comes from a study of beta chain features in type 1 diabetes. Study-wide background: Sorted cells from all samples, numbering approximately 110,000,000, were examined. Study-level results: PCR might preferentially amplify shorter templates, equally in patients and controls. VDJ junctions from patients with type 1 diabetes contained fewer insertions and more deletions.

Expressed TCRB transcripts were sequenced because the entire RNA isolate underwent reverse transcription. Average reads per stem cell-like memory T cell sample were around 1 million. The repertoire was sequenced with immunoSEQ multiplex PCR; TCRdb's copy has only in-frame clones and lacks some. Here the sample spans over 100,000 clones, 40% being singletons. V gave up 1 base and J gave up 8 bases; unmatched junction bases: 5. Germline V gives CDR1 SEHNR, CDR2 FQNEAQ (reference sequence). There are 15 residues in the CDR3. The clonotype comes from a woman aged 18-29 years in good health. Sequencing was performed on stem cell memory CD4+ T cells from blood. The V and J genes are TRBV7-9 and TRBJ2-1; 10 bases match TRBD1. The CDR3 DNA reads as TGTGCCAGCAGCTTAGTAGGGACAGGGGTTCATGAGCAGTTCTTC. It codes for CASSLVGTGVHEQFF.